A selection of T cell receptor beta chains follows, all from one sample in a study of neoadjuvant anti-PD-1 for oral cavity cancer. Assay: immunoSEQ multiplex PCR; the TCRdb copy retains only in-frame clones and omits some. The repertoire holds over 30,000 clones, with 70% to 80% as singletons. The sequences come from PBMCs, collected after nivolumab (anti-PD-1) treatment. The receptor set was obtained from a person aged 35 to 85 with oral cavity squamous cell carcinoma. The CDR3 runs from the conserved cysteine through the conserved F or W. D genes are given only for firm matches. The size entry is marked missing in some rows and otherwise reads once, few, many or a size class.

size	length	V	D	J	DNA	CDR3
NA	16	TRBV6-1	NA	TRBJ2-3	TGTGCCAGCAGTGCGGTTGTCCACGGTCTTTTACAAAGCAGGTATTTT	CASSAVVHGLLQSRYF
few	12	TRBV6-1	NA	TRBJ2-7	TGTGCCAGCAGTTTGGATACCTACGAGCAGTACTTC	CASSLDTYEQYF
NA	14	TRBV11-2	TRBD1	TRBJ2-2	TGTGCCAGCAGCCGGACAGGAATCACCGGGGAGCTGTTTTTT	CASSRTGITGELFF
NA	13	TRBV18	NA	TRBJ2-5	TGTGCCAGCTCATGGGGGCCCCAAGAGACCCAGTACTTC	CASSWGPQETQYF
NA	15	TRBV7-9	NA	TRBJ1-5	TGTGCCAGCAGCCCAGGGAGCTTCAGCAATCAGCCCCAGCATTTT	CASSPGSFSNQPQHF
NA	17	TRBV30	TRBD1	TRBJ1-6	TGTGCCTGGGCTGCCGGGACAGGGGGCTTCTATAATTCACCCCTCCACTTT	CAWAAGTGGFYNSPLHF
NA	16	TRBV6-6	NA	TRBJ1-4	TGTGCCAGCAGCGGGGCCAACGGGGCAACTAATGAAAAACTGTTTTTT	CASSGANGATNEKLFF
NA	13	TRBV27	NA	TRBJ1-1	TGTGCCAGCAAGGGCCCTATGAACACTGAAGCTTTCTTT	CASKGPMNTEAFF
NA	13	TRBV10-3	TRBD1	TRBJ1-2	TGTGCCATCAGTGAGACAGGGGACTATGGCTACACCTTC	CAISETGDYGYTF
few	13	TRBV19	NA	TRBJ1-6	TGTGCCAGTAGTTCGACGGGGATCTCGGCCCTCCACTTT	CASSSTGISALHF
NA	15	TRBV30	NA	TRBJ2-2	TGTGCCTCGCGTGTGGGGGGATCCAACACCGGGGAGCTGTTTTTT	CASRVGGSNTGELFF
NA	14	TRBV6-1	NA	TRBJ1-5	TGTGCCAGCAGTGAACTGGGGCTCAATCAGCCCCAGCATTTT	CASSELGLNQPQHF
NA	16	TRBV28	TRBD2	TRBJ2-1	TGTGCCAGCAGCCCCGCCGGGACTAGCAGTTACAATGAGCAGTTCTTC	CASSPAGTSSYNEQFF
NA	15	TRBV19	TRBD1	TRBJ2-3	TGTGCCAGCAGCCCTCTGGGACAGAACACAGATACGCAGTATTTT	CASSPLGQNTDTQYF
few	14	TRBV18	TRBD1	TRBJ1-4	TGTGCCAGCTCACCCTCACGGGACAGGGGAAAACTGTTTTTT	CASSPSRDRGKLFF
NA	14	TRBV6-5	NA	TRBJ1-1	TGTGCCAGCAGTTACTTGGCGGGGAACACTGAAGCTTTCTTT	CASSYLAGNTEAFF
NA	14	TRBV9	NA	TRBJ2-2	TGTGCCAGCAGCGTAAGCACAGGCACCGGGGAGCTGTTTTTT	CASSVSTGTGELFF
NA	16	TRBV18	TRBD2	TRBJ2-1	TGTGCCAGCTCACCAGCCAGCGGGGGGGCCTACAATGAGCAGTTCTTC	CASSPASGGAYNEQFF